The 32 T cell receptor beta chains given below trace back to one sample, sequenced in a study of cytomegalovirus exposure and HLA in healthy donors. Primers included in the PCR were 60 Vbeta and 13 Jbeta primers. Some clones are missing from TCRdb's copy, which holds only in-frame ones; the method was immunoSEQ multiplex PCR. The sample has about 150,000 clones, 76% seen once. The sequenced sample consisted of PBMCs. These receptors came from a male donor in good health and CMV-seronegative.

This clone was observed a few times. The DNA of the CDR3 is TGTGCCTGGGGCCCCCTCGGGCAGGGGGCAAGTACCGGGGAGCTGTTTTTT. This translates into CAWGPLGQGASTGELFF. V is TRBV30 and J is TRBJ2-2, with TRBD1 matching over 8 bases. This CDR3 has 17 residues. Germline V gene data show CDR1 as GTSNPN and CDR2 as SVGIG (reference sequence). V shed 5 bases and J 5 bases; nucleotides not matched to a gene: 16. Full variable domain (remainder filled in from reference TRBV30 and TRBJ2-2): SQTIHQWPATLVQPVGSPLSLECTVEGTSNPNLYWYRQAAGRGLQLLFYSVGIGQISSEVPQNLSASRPQDRQFILSSKKLLLSDSGFYLCAWGPLGQGASTGELFFGEGSRLTVL.

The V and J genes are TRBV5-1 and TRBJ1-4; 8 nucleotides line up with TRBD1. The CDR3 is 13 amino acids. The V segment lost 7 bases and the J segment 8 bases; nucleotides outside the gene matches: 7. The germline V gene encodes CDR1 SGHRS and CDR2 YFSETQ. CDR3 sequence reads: CASGPDRGEKLFF. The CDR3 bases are TGCGCCAGCGGGCCCGACAGGGGAGAAAAACTGTTTTTT.

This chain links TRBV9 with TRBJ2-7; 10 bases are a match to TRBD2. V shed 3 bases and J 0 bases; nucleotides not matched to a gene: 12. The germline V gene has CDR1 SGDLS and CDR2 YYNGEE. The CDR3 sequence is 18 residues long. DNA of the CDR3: TGTGCCAGCAGCGAGGGGGGAGCTAGCGGGAGTAGCTCCTACGAGCAGTACTTC. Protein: CASSEGGASGSSSYEQYF. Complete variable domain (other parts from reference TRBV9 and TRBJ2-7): DSGVTQTPKHLITATGQRVTLRCSPRSGDLSVYWYQQSLDQGLQFLIQYYNGEERAKGNILERFSAQQFPDLHSELNLSSLELGDSALYFCASSEGGASGSSSYEQYFGPGTRLTVT.

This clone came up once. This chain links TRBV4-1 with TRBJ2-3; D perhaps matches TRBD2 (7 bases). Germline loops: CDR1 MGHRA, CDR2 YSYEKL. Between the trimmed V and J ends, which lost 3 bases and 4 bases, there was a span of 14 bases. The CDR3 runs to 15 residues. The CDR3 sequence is CASSQEGRGADTQYF. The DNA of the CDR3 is TGCGCCAGCAGCCAGGAAGGGAGGGGGGCAGATACGCAGTATTTT.

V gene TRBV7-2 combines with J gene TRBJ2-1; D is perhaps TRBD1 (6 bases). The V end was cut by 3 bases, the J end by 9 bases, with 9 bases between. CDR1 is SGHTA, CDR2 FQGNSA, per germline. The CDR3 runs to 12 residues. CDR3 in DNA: TGTGCCAGCAGCTTCCCAGGGGTTGAGCAGTTCTTC. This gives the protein CASSFPGVEQFF.

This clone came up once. DNA for the CDR3: TGCGCCAGCAGTGAGGGCGCTCCGGGACTATCGTCCTACGAGCAGTACTTC. Its protein product is CASSEGAPGLSSYEQYF. This chain connects TRBV10-1 to TRBJ2-5; 7 bases match TRBD2. The J call may be in error: the DNA end matches TRBJ2-7 better. CDR1 and CDR2 (germline): WNHNN, SYGVQD (reference sequence). This CDR3 is 17 amino acids long.

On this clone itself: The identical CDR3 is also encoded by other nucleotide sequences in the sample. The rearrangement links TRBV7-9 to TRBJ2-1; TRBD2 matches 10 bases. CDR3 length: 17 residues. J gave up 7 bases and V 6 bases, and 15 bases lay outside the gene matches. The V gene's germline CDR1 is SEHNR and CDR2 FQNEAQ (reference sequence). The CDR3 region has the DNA TGTGCCAGCAGGACCACCCGGACTAGCGGCCTCAATAATGAGCAGTTCTTC. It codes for CASRTTRTSGLNNEQFF.

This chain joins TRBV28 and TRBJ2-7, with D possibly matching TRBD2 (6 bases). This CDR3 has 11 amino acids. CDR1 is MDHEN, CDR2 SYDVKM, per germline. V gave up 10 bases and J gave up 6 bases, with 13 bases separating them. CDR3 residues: CAILTAGEQYF. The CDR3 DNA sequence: TGTGCCATTCTTACAGCGGGCGAGCAGTACTTC.

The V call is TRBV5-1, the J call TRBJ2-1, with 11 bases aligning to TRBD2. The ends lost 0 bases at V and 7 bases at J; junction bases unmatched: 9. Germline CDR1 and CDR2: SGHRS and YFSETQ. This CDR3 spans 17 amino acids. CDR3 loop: CASSLGPLAGGQNEQFF. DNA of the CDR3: TGCGCCAGCAGCTTGGGGCCCTTAGCGGGGGGGCAGAATGAGCAGTTCTTC.

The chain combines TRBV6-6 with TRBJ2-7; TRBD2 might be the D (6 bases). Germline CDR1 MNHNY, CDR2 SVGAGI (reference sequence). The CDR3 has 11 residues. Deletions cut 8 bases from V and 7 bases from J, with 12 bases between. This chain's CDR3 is CASEFAGEQYF. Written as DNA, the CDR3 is TGTGCCAGCGAATTCGCGGGGGAGCAGTACTTC.

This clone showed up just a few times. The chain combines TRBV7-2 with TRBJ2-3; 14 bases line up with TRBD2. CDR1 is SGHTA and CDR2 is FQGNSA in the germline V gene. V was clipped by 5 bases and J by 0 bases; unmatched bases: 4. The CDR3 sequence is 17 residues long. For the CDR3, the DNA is TGTGCCAGCAGCCTCCGGACTAGCGGGGGGAGCACAGATACGCAGTATTTT. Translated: CASSLRTSGGSTDTQYF.

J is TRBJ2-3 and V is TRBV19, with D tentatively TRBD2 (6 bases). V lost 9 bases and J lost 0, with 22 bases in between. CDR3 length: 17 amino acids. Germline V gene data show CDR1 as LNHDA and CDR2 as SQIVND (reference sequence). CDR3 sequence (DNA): TGTGCCAGCCCCTCCGGGGCGGGACCCGCTAGCACAGATACGCAGTATTTT. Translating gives CASPSGAGPASTDTQYF.

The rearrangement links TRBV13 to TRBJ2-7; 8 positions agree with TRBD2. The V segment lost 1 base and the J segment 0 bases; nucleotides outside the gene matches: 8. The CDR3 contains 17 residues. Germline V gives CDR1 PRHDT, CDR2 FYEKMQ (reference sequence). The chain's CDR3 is CASSLALGLALSYEQYF. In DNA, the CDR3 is TGTGCCAGCAGCTTAGCGCTCGGACTAGCCCTCTCCTACGAGCAGTACTTC.

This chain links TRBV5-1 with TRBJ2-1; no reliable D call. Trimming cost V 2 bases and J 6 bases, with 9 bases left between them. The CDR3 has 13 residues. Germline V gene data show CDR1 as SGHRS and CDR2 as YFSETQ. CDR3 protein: CASSLGGLNEQFF. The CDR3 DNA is TGCGCCAGCAGCTTAGGCGGCCTCAATGAGCAGTTCTTC.

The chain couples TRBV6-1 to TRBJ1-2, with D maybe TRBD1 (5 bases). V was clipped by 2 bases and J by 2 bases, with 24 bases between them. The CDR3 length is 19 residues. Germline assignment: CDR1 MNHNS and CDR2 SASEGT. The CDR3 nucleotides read TGTGCCAGCAGTGAAAGGGGTCCTGCATTACCTCCCCCAAACTATGGCTACACCTTC. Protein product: CASSERGPALPPPNYGYTF.

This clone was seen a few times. CDR3 sequence reads: CASSLGYRQQETQYF. DNA of the CDR3: TGCGCCAGCAGCTTGGGGTACCGACAGCAAGAGACCCAGTACTTC. The chain has TRBV5-1 and TRBJ2-5, with TRBD1 as a possible D gene (5 bases). This CDR3 spans 15 amino acids. V lost 0 bases to trimming and J lost 2 bases, with 11 bases between them. From germline, CDR1 is SGHRS and CDR2 YFSETQ.

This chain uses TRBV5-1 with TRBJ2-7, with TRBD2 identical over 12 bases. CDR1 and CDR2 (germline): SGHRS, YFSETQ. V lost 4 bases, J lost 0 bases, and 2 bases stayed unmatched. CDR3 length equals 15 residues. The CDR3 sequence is CASSPSGGGSYEQYF. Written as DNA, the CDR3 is TGCGCCAGCAGCCCTAGCGGGGGGGGCTCCTACGAGCAGTACTTC.

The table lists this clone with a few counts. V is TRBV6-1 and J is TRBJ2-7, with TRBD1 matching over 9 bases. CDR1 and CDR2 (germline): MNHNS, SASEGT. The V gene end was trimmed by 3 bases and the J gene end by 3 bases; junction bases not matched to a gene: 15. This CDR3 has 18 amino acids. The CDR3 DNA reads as TGTGCCAGCAGTGATGGGTTATCCGGGACAGGGTTTAACTACGAGCAGTACTTC. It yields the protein CASSDGLSGTGFNYEQYF.

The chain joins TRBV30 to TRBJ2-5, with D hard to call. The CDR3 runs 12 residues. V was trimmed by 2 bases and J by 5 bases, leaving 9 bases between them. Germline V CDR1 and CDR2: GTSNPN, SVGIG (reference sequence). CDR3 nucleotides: TGTGCCTGGAGTCCCCGAGTGGAGACCCAGTACTTC. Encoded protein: CAWSPRVETQYF.

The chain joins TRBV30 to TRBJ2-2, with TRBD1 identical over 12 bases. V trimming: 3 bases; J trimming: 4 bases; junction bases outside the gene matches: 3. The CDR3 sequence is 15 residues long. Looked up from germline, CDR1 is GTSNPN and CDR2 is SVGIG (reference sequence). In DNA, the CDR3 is TGTGCCTGGAGGGGACAGGGGGCGGGCACCGGGGAGCTGTTTTTT. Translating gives CAWRGQGAGTGELFF.

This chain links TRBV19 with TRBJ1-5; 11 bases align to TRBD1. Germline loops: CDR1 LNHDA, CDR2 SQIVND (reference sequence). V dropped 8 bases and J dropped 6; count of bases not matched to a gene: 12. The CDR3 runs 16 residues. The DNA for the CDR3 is TGTGCCAGTTACTCACCGGGACAGGGGGTTTTTCAGCCCCAGCATTTT. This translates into CASYSPGQGVFQPQHF. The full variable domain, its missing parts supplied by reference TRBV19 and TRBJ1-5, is DGGITQSPKYLFRKEGQNVTLSCEQNLNHDAMYWYRQDPGQGLRLIYYSQIVNDFQKGDIAEGYSVSREKKESFPLTVTSAQKNPTAFYLCASYSPGQGVFQPQHFGDGTRLSIL.

Here the CDR3 DNA reads TGTGCCTGGAGTGGAGGACAGTATAGCAATCAGCCCCAGCATTTT. Its protein product is CAWSGGQYSNQPQHF. The chain couples TRBV30 to TRBJ1-5; TRBD1 might be the D (6 bases). V was shortened by 1 base and J by 0 bases, with 10 bases between the two germline ends. The CDR3 has 15 residues. Germline CDR1 GTSNPN, CDR2 SVGIG (reference sequence).

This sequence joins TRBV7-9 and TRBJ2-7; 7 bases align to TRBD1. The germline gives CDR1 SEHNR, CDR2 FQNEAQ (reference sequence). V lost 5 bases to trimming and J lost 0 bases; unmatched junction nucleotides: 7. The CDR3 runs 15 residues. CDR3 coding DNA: TGTGCCAGCAGCCGGACAGGCCAAGGCTCCTACGAGCAGTACTTC. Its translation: CASSRTGQGSYEQYF.

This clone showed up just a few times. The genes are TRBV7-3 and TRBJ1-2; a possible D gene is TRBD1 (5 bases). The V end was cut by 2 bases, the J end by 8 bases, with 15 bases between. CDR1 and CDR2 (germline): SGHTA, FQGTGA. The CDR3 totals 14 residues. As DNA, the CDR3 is TGTGCCAGCAGCTTAGGAGGGGTTTCTGGAGGCTACACCTTC. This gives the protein CASSLGGVSGGYTF.

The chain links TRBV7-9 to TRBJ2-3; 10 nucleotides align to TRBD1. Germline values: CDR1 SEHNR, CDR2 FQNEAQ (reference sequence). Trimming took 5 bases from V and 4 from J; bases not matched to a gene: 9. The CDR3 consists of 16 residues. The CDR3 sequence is CASSPPGQGKADTQYF. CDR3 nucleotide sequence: TGTGCCAGCAGCCCACCGGGACAGGGGAAGGCAGATACGCAGTATTTT.

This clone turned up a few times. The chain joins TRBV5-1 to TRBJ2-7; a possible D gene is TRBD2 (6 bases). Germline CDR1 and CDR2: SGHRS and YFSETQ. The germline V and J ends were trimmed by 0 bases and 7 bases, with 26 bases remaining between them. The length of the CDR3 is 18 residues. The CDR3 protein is CASSLGALGGGPSGEQYF. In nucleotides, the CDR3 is TGCGCCAGCAGCTTGGGGGCCCTGGGTGGAGGGCCATCGGGTGAGCAGTACTTC.

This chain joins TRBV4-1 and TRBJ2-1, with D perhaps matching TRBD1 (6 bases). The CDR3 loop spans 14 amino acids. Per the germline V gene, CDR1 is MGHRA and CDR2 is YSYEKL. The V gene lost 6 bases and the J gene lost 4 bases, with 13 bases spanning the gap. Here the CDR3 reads CASSPNTGYNEQFF. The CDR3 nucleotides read TGCGCCAGCAGTCCAAACACAGGGTACAATGAGCAGTTCTTC.

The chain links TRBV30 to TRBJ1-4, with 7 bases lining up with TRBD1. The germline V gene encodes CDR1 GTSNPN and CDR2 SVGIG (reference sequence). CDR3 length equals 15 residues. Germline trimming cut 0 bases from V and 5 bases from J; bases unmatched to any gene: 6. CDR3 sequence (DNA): TGTGCCTGGAGTGTACTGGGCAGGGGGAATGAAAAACTGTTTTTT. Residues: CAWSVLGRGNEKLFF.

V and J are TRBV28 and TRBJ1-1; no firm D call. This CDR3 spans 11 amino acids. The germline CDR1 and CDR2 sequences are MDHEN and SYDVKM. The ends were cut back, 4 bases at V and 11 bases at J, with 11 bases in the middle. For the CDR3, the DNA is TGTGCCAGCAGTTCCACTACGTGGGCTTTCTTT. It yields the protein CASSSTTWAFF.

CDR3 sequence reads: CASTVGNQPQHF. Written as DNA, the CDR3 is TGTGCCAGTACGGTTGGCAATCAGCCCCAGCATTTT. This chain connects TRBV28 to TRBJ1-5; no clear D gene. This CDR3 is built from 12 residues. The germline CDR1 and CDR2 sequences are MDHEN and SYDVKM. Trimming shortened V by 9 bases and J by 2 bases, and 8 bases separated the two germline ends.

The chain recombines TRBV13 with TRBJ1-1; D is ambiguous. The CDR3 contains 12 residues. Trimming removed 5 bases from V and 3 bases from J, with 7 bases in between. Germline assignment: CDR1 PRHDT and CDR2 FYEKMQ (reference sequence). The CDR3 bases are TGTGCCAGCAGCCCTCGTTACACTGAAGCTTTCTTT. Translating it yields CASSPRYTEAFF. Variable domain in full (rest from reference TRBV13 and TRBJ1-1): AAGVIQSPRHLIKEKRETATLKCYPIPRHDTVYWYQQGPGQDPQFLISFYEKMQSDKGSIPDRFSAQQFSDYHSELNMSSLELGDSALYFCASSPRYTEAFFGQGTRLTVV.

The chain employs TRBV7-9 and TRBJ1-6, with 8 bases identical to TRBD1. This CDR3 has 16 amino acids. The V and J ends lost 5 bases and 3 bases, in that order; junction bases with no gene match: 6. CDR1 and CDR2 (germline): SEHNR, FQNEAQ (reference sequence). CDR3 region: CASSGRTGLYNSPLHF. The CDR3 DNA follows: TGTGCCAGCAGCGGCCGGACAGGGCTCTATAATTCACCCCTCCACTTT.